Below, 13 T cell receptor beta chains from the same sample are listed, as sequenced in a study of cytomegalovirus exposure and HLA in healthy donors. PCR used 60 Vbeta primers and 13 Jbeta primers. Method: immunoSEQ multiplex PCR; TCRdb's copy keeps in-frame clones and lacks some. The data contain over 75,000 clones, more than 60% of them singletons. Sequencing used PBMCs. These receptors originate from a man aged 60 to 75 in good health and CMV-seropositive.

Of note for this clone: A junction end diverges from the germline sequence, so it may reflect a read error. The chain is built from TRBV7-7 and TRBJ2-7, with 7 bases that match TRBD1. Germline loops: CDR1 SSHAT, CDR2 FNYEAQ (reference sequence). The CDR3 consists of 13 residues. The CDR3 here is CASSLGRGNEQYF. CDR3 coding DNA: TGTGCTAGCAGCTTAGGCAGGGGGAACGAGCAGTACTTC. The full variable domain, with the rest looked up from reference TRBV7-7 and TRBJ2-7, is GAGVSQSPRYKVTKRGQDVTLRCDPISSHATLYWYQQALGQGPEFLTYFNYEAQPDKSGLPSDRFSAERPEGSISTLTIQRTEQRDSAMYRCASSLGRGNEQYFGPGTRLTVT.

This chain uses TRBV18 with TRBJ1-3; 8 bases fit TRBD1. CDR3 size: 16 residues. The V gene's germline CDR1 is KGHSH and CDR2 LQKENI. V dropped 3 bases and J dropped 0; count of bases not matched to a gene: 4. CDR3 in amino acids: CASSPWDRLSGNTIYF. CDR3 coding DNA: TGTGCCAGCTCACCCTGGGACAGGCTCTCTGGAAACACCATATATTTT.

The genes are TRBV5-1 and TRBJ2-7; 9 bases line up with TRBD2. The germline V gene has CDR1 SGHRS and CDR2 YFSETQ. The CDR3 consists of 16 residues. V dropped 4 bases and J dropped 2; count of bases not matched to a gene: 10. CDR3 region: CASSPGAGGYTYEQYF. In nucleotides, the CDR3 is TGCGCCAGCAGCCCCGGGGCGGGGGGGTATACCTACGAGCAGTACTTC.

The rearrangement uses TRBV9 and TRBJ2-2; tentative D call: TRBD2 (5 bases). CDR3 length: 16 residues. Germline V CDR1 and CDR2: SGDLS, YYNGEE. Trimming stripped 0 bases from V and 5 bases from J, with 14 bases between. CDR3 nucleotide sequence: TGTGCCAGCAGCGTAGAGGAGGCCGCGGGTACCGGGGAGCTGTTTTTT. The encoded protein is CASSVEEAAGTGELFF.

The rearrangement joins TRBV5-5 to TRBJ1-5; possible D gene TRBD1, 6 bases. This CDR3 comprises 14 residues. CDR1 is SGHKS and CDR2 is YYEKEE in the germline V gene (reference sequence). V gave up 0 bases and J gave up 7 bases, with 11 bases separating them. The CDR3 DNA reads TGTGCCAGCAGCTTGGGAGGGGGTGGCCAGCCCCAGCATTTT. This encodes CASSLGGGGQPQHF.

This clone was found once. The chain recombines TRBV5-5 with TRBJ2-5, with 7 nucleotides matching TRBD1. The germline V gene has CDR1 SGHKS and CDR2 YYEKEE (reference sequence). This CDR3 region has 13 residues. The trim removed 8 bases at V and 2 bases at J, leaving 6 bases unmatched. The CDR3 loop reads CASSPTGQETQYF. The CDR3 region has the DNA TGTGCCAGTTCTCCGACAGGGCAAGAGACCCAGTACTTC. The entire variable domain, with the rest obtained from reference TRBV5-5 and TRBJ2-5, is as follows: DAGVTQSPTHLIKTRGQQVTLRCSPISGHKSVSWYQQVLGQGPQFIFQYYEKEERGRGNFPDRFSARQFPNYSSELNVNALLLGDSALYLCASSPTGQETQYFGPGTRLLVL.

V usage is TRBV12-5 and J usage is TRBJ2-2; 9 nucleotides align to TRBD1. In germline, CDR1 is LGHNT, CDR2 FRNRAP. There are 14 residues in the CDR3. The CDR3 DNA reads as TGTGCCACCAGACAGGGGGAGGTCACCGGGGAGCTGTTTTTT. Encoded protein: CATRQGEVTGELFF.

The genes are TRBV29-1 and TRBJ2-2; weak D call: TRBD1 (5 bases). The CDR3 contains 15 residues. The V gene lost 6 bases and the J gene lost 6 bases, with 20 bases spanning the gap. Germline assignment: CDR1 SQVTM and CDR2 ANQGSEA. CDR3: CSVRSKGIDPGELFF. CDR3 in DNA: TGCAGCGTCCGAAGTAAGGGGATCGACCCCGGGGAGCTGTTTTTT.

This chain links TRBV2 with TRBJ2-5, with 7 bases fitting TRBD1. The CDR3 loop spans 15 amino acids. CDR1 is SNHLY and CDR2 is FYNNEI in the germline V gene. The junction had 9 bases not matched to a gene; V was cut back by 4 bases and J by 4 bases. The CDR3 reads CASSGRQGGLETQYF. CDR3 nucleotides: TGTGCCAGCAGTGGGAGACAGGGCGGATTAGAGACCCAGTACTTC.

At least ten counts were recorded for this clone. The rearrangement joins TRBV4-2 to TRBJ2-5; perhaps TRBD2 as D (5 bases). Trimming stripped 0 bases from V and 1 base from J, with 9 bases between. Germline CDR1 is LGHNA and CDR2 is YNFKEQ. This CDR3 contains 15 residues. The CDR3 loop reads CASSQDRGSQETQYF. DNA of the CDR3: TGTGCCAGCAGCCAAGATCGTGGGAGCCAAGAGACCCAGTACTTC.

The chain combines TRBV15 with TRBJ2-6; 7 bases are shared with TRBD1. Germline CDR1 is LNHNV and CDR2 is YYDKDF (reference sequence). This CDR3 has 15 residues. After removal of 9 bases from V and 0 bases from J, the junction contained 5 bases not matched to a gene. For the CDR3, the DNA is TGTGCCACTTCCACAGGGGACTCTGGGGCCAACGTCCTGACTTTC. It is translated as CATSTGDSGANVLTF. Supplemented by reference TRBV15 and TRBJ2-6, the full variable domain reads DAMVIQNPRYQVTQFGKPVTLSCSQTLNHNVMYWYQQKSSQAPKLLFHYYDKDFNNEADTPDNFQSRRPNTSFCFLDIRSPGLGDTAMYLCATSTGDSGANVLTFGAGSRLTVL.

This clone was found once. This chain joins TRBV19 and TRBJ2-7, with TRBD1 matching over 11 bases. The trim removed 9 bases at V and 0 bases at J, leaving 7 bases unmatched. Per germline, CDR1 LNHDA and CDR2 SQIVND (reference sequence). This CDR3 comprises 15 residues. This CDR3 reads CARTGTGGFSYEQYF. In DNA form, the CDR3 reads TGTGCCAGGACTGGGACAGGGGGATTCTCCTACGAGCAGTACTTC. Full variable domain (rest looked up from reference TRBV19 and TRBJ2-7): DGGITQSPKYLFRKEGQNVTLSCEQNLNHDAMYWYRQDPGQGLRLIYYSQIVNDFQKGDIAEGYSVSREKKESFPLTVTSAQKNPTAFYLCARTGTGGFSYEQYFGPGTRLTVT.

The chain links TRBV7-2 to TRBJ1-6, with TRBD1 matching over 12 bases. Trimming cost V 4 bases and J 0 bases; bases outside gene matches: 7. CDR3 length equals 19 residues. In germline, CDR1 is SGHTA, CDR2 FQGNSA. The CDR3 is CASSSRGQGARSYNSPLHF. In nucleotides, the CDR3 is TGTGCCAGCAGCTCCCGGGGACAGGGGGCTCGCTCCTATAATTCACCCCTCCACTTT.